This entry concerns a single TCR beta chain. Its antigen is not yet known. The data belong to a study of cytomegalovirus exposure and HLA in healthy donors (dated by TCRdb to about 2017). Regarding the complete study: An earlier analysis of approximately 590 of the donors reported approximately 300 Gb of sequence data and 100 million to 140 million unique TCR beta sequences from 150 million to 200 million T cells. Roughly 290 gigabases of sequencing data and approximately 91 million unique TCR sequences made up an early release that covered around 640 HLA-typed donors. Four to six DR-DQ haplotypes were handled as single units for association and clustering, since linkage in the cohort was strong. In an earlier analysis of a few hundred of the donors, high-throughput TCR beta sequencing was used to judge whether each TCR beta V gene segment behaved as functional or pseudogenic. Every repertoire in the discovery cohort had been generated on one and the same sequencing platform. HLA typing covered class I and class II loci at four-digit resolution. The study was designed to test whether signatures of past pathogen exposure could be identified by cataloging public T cell receptors. A later analysis re-examined previously published TCR beta repertoires from roughly 650 donors and added high-resolution HLA genotyping to investigate patterns of TCR occurrence. Using immunosequencing, the study profiled T cell repertoires from 500 to 800 subjects and related those repertoires to cytomegalovirus serostatus. Rather than drawing on any new phenotypic data, the later analysis identified candidate immune exposures from TCR beta sequences and the way those sequences occurred across donors. To predict cytomegalovirus infection status, the study brought together high-throughput TCR immunosequencing, statistical association of individual TCRs with disease status, and machine learning. Along with the approximately 700-subject first cohort, a separate validation cohort of about 110 different subjects was used. In a later genetic analysis, genome-wide SNP genotypes for about three fifths of the roughly 670 donors were used, and that subset was treated as a discovery cohort. Typing coverage differed by locus: A, B, C, DRB1 and DQB1 were typed in roughly 620-640 donors, DQA1 in about 510, DPA1 in around 580, and DPB1 in approximately 450. Across around 400 genotyped donors of the cohort, an average of roughly 200,000 unique TCR beta nucleotide sequences per donor were sequenced, and 15% to 20% of those sequences were non-productive. The genetic ancestry cluster associated with self-reported Caucasian donors included 80% to 90% of the approximately 430 genotyped donors. Donor age, sex, ethnicity and CMV serostatus were compiled alongside the repertoire data.

Here V drops 6 bases and J drops 1 base, and the junction holds 0 bases not matched to any gene. CDR1 and CDR2, looked up from the germline V gene, are MGHRA and YSYEKL. Spanning cysteine to phenylalanine, the CDR3 consists of 14 amino acids. Only the CDR3 DNA is retained, 42 bases long and in frame from the first base. In total, 666 healthy bone marrow donors made up the cohort. Cohort members were all nominally healthy when sampled, although unrecorded immune exposures were likely present. The donor tested CMV seropositive and was one of the 289 seropositive cohort members. A peripheral blood sample was collected from each donor, and TCR beta sequencing was performed on peripheral blood mononuclear cells. The Qiagen DNeasy Blood Extraction Kit was used to extract genomic DNA from the blood cell samples. The method was the immunoSEQ multiplex PCR assay. For the multiplex PCR, a mixture combining 60 forward primers for TCR Vbeta segments and 13 reverse primers for TCR Jbeta segments was used. The CDR3 region of rearranged TCR beta genes was amplified from genomic DNA by a multiplex PCR assay. On the Illumina HiSeq System, the amplified TCR beta libraries were sequenced as 87-base-pair reads. The paper's data handling went like this. Across the 670 or so repertoires, a later analysis counted tens of millions of unique TCR beta chains, 8.5 million to 12 million of which were shared by at least two donors. To remove PCR and sequencing errors, raw reads were error-corrected and collapsed into unique sequences using a nearest-neighbor algorithm that merged closely related sequences. CDR3 sequences were aligned to IMGT reference sequences to assign V, D and J gene segments. For a sequence to be retained, a match of at least six nucleotides to both a V gene segment and a J gene segment was required. A rearrangement counted as productive if the CDR3 had no stop codons and remained in frame with V and J, and every other rearrangement counted as non-productive. CDR3 was defined by IMGT convention, running from the second conserved V-encoded cysteine to the conserved J-encoded phenylalanine. In an earlier analysis of 550 to 650 of the donors, sequences lacking an unambiguous match to a single V gene segment were excluded. An earlier analysis of 587 of the donors called V segments functional above 56.7% productive rearrangements and segregating when the between-donor standard deviation exceeded 5%. To diagnose cytomegalovirus status from the catalog of TCR beta chain sequences, a statistical classification framework was built. In a later analysis, TCR nucleotide sequences were compared against IMGT/GENE-DB human TR gene sequences so that V and J genes could be assigned. A later analysis assigned CDR3 sequences and most-parsimonious VDJ recombination scenarios with the TCRdist pipeline. In a later analysis, every TCR beta chain was defined by the combination of its CDR3 amino acid sequence and its V-gene family, and reads without a unique V-gene family were dropped. In a later analysis, 450 to 600 highly shared, low-generation-probability nucleotide sequences were removed to address suspected cross-contamination and a sequencing artifact. A later analysis calculated a clonal expansion index for each public chain from normalized within-repertoire ranks of inferred template counts. Generation probabilities in a later analysis came from a VDJ recombination model fitted to out-of-frame rearrangements, and those results were checked against IGoR. In a later analysis, hypergeometric tests were used to score TCR-TCR, TCR-HLA and TCR-CMV co-occurrence, with a repertoire-size bias correction applied to TCR pairs. False discovery rates were estimated in a later analysis by permuting HLA or CMV assignments 20 times. In a later analysis, co-occurring TCRs were grouped using DBSCAN, with TCRdist sequence similarity added in when clustering inside HLA-allele-positive subsets. Repertoires with fewer than 30,000 or more than 120,000 public chains, plus five repertoires with anomalous nucleotide sharing, were excluded from co-occurrence clustering. TCRdb took over this immuneACCESS table, retaining in-frame rearrangements with V and J assigned. Such tables are incomplete; in checked studies, under half of the missing clones stem from an unresolved V gene, and the remainder is unexplained. V and J calls and clone size are copied from that table; D and trimming were computed from the DNA. For this sample, the table gives 30,000 to 40,000 clones. The ten top clones hold 3.4% of the sample.

Overall results and qualifications from the work: Specific HLA alleles were associated with roughly 17,000 TCR beta sequences at a false discovery rate of 0.05 in a later analysis. Because HLA typing was missing for some donors at each locus, association tests included only the typed subset. It was suggested by the authors that the approach could potentially be generalized to other disease states and immunological phenotypes. In an earlier analysis of approximately 600 of the donors, most TCR beta V segments were observed in productive rearrangements about 90% or about 30% of the time, broadly matching IMGT annotations. Linkage disequilibrium might explain the correlated functional status among segregating V segments, but an unknown experimental factor could not be excluded. According to a later analysis, most CMV-associated TCR beta chains appeared to be HLA-restricted, and the HLA associations seemed to be driven largely by CMV exposure. Most TCR sequences were seen in very few donors, while some public TCRs were found in many individuals. An association between a missense DCLRE1C variant and V-gene and J-gene trimming of TCR beta chains was found in a later genetic analysis and replicated in an independent cohort. A later analysis found that HLA-associated TCR beta chains were more clonally expanded and had lower generation probabilities than equally common non-associated chains. According to a later genetic analysis, donors in an Asian-associated ancestry cluster had fewer N-insertions in productive TCRs than the roughly 670-donor mean. A cluster of highly shared sequence variants was judged likely to be a technical artifact of the sequencing pipeline. In this cohort, only TCR beta chains were sequenced, and detectable features were limited by the absence of alpha or paired-chain data. The only immune exposure information available for the cohort was CMV serostatus. The classifier was reported to diagnose cytomegalovirus status with high specificity and sensitivity in both the original and validation cohorts. According to a later analysis, parvovirus B19, influenza, CMV and Epstein-Barr virus appeared linked to several top co-occurrence clusters. Some IMGT-functional V segments, including TRBV6-2 and TRBV6-3, could not be distinguished by the 87-base-pair reads and were therefore excluded. When HLA alleles, especially DR and DQ, strongly co-occurred, attributing TCR associations to individual alleles was difficult. Because counts were too low, roughly 17 rarely observed V segments, including chromosome 9 orphons, were left out of the earlier analysis of 587 of the donors. Three of the identified cytomegalovirus-associated TCR beta chains were confirmed in vitro to be specific for cytomegalovirus antigens. A further reported finding was that TCR beta sequences accurately predicted the HLA-A and HLA-B alleles for most subjects in the first cohort. The presence/absence analyses assumed that sequencing depth was roughly uniform across donors, and that assumption may not be true. In a later analysis, TCR association rates were found to vary across HLA loci, with the most associated TCRs seen for DRB1 alleles and the fewest for HLA-C alleles. The study listed 164 TCR beta chains as associated with cytomegalovirus.

The chain couples TRBV4-1 to TRBJ2-2; 9 bases in the middle match TRBD2. Sequences were obtained from PBMCs. The receptor was derived from a woman in her thirties or forties in good health and CMV-seropositive. For the CDR3, the sequence is CASRLAGNTGELFF. In nucleotide form, the sequence is TGCGCCAGCAGACTAGCGGGGAACACCGGGGAGCTGTTTTTT.